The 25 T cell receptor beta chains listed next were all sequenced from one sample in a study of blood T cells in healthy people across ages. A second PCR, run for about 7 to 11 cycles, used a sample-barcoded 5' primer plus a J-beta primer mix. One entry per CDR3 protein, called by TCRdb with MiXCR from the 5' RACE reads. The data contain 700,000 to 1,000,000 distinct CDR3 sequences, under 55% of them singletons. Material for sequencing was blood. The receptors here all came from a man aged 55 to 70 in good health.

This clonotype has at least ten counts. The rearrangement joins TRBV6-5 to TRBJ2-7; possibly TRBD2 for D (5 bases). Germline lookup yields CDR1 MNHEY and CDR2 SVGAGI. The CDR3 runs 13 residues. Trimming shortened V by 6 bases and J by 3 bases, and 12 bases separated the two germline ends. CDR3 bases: TGTGCCAGCAGCTATCGGACTGGCTACGAGCAGTACTTC. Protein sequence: CASSYRTGYEQYF.

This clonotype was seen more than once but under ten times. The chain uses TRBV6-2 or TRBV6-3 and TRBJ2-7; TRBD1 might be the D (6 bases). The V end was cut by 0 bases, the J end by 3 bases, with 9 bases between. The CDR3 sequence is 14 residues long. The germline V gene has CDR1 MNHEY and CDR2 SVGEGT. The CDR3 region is CASSYSVTGYEQYF. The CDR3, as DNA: TGTGCCAGCAGTTACTCGGTGACAGGCTACGAGCAGTACTTC.

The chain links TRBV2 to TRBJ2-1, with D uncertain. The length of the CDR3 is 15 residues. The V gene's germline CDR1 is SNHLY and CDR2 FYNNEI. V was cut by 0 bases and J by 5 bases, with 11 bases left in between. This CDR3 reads CASSEAMVLDNEQFF. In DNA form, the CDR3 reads TGTGCCAGCAGTGAAGCAATGGTTTTGGACAATGAGCAGTTCTTC. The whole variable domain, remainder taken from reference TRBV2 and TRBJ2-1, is EPEVTQTPSHQVTQMGQEVILRCVPISNHLYFYWYRQILGQKVEFLVSFYNNEISEKSEIFDDQFSVERPDGSNFTLKIRSTKLEDSAMYFCASSEAMVLDNEQFFGPGTRLTVL.

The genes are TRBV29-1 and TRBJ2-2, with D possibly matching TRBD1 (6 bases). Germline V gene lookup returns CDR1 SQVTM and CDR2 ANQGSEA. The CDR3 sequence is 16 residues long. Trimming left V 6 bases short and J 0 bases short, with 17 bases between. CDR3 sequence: CSVSVGQYANTGELFF. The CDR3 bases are TGCAGCGTGAGCGTCGGACAGTACGCGAACACCGGGGAGCTGTTTTTT.

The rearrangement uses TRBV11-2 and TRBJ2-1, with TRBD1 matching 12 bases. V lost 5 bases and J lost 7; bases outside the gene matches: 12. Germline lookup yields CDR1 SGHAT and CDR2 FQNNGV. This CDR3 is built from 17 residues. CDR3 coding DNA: TGTGCCAGCAGCCTAAGAGTGGGACAGGGGGCGAGGAATGAGCAGTTCTTC. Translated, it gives CASSLRVGQGARNEQFF. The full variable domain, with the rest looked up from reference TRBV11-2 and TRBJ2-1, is EAGVAQSPRYKIIEKRQSVAFWCNPISGHATLYWYQQILGQGPKLLIQFQNNGVVDDSQLPKDRFSAERLKGVDSTLKIQPAKLEDSAVYLCASSLRVGQGARNEQFFGPGTRLTVL.

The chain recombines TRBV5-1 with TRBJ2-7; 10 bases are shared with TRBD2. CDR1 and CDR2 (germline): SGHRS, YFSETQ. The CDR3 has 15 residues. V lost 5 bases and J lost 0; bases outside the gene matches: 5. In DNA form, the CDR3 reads TGCGCCAGCAGTAAGCGGGGGGGTAGCTCCTACGAGCAGTACTTC. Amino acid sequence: CASSKRGGSSYEQYF.

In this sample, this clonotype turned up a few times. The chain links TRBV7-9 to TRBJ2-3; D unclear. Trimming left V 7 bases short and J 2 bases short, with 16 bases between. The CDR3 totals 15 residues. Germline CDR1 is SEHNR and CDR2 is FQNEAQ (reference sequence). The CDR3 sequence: CASTPSGGSTDTQYF. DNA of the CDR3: TGTGCCAGCACCCCATCCGGCGGTTCCACAGATACGCAGTATTTT. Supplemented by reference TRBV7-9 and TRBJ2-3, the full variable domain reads DTGVSQNPRHKITKRGQNVTFRCDPISEHNRLYWYRQTLGQGPEFLTYFQNEAQLEKSRLLSDRFSAERPKGSFSTLEIQRTEQGDSAMYLCASTPSGGSTDTQYFGPGTRLTVL.

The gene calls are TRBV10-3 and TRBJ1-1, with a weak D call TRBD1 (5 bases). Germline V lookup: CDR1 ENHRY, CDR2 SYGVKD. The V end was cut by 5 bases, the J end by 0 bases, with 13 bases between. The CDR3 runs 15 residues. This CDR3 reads CAISPTGTVNTEAFF. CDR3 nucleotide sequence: TGTGCCATCAGTCCAACCGGGACGGTGAACACTGAAGCTTTCTTT.

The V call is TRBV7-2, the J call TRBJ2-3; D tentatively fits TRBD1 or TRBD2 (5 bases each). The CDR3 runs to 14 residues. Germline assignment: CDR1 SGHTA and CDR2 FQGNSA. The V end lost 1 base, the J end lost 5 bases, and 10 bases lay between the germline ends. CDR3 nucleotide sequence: TGTGCCAGCAGCTTAGGACAGAGGGGAGATACGCAGTATTTT. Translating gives CASSLGQRGDTQYF.

The CDR3 region has the DNA TGTGCCACCAGTGATACCAGACAGGGCAGCAATGAGCAGTTCTTC. As protein: CATSDTRQGSNEQFF. The chain couples TRBV24-1 to TRBJ2-1; 7 bases are shared with TRBD1. Germline V gene lookup returns CDR1 KGHDR and CDR2 SFDVKD. Trimming cost V 3 bases and J 6 bases; bases outside gene matches: 7. The CDR3 spans 15 residues.

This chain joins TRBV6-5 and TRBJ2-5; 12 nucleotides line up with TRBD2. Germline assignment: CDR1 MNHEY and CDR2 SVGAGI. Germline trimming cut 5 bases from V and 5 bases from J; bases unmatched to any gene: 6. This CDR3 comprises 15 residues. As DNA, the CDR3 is TGTGCCAGCAGTACGAGACTAGCGGGGGAGGAGACCCAGTACTTC. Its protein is CASSTRLAGEETQYF.

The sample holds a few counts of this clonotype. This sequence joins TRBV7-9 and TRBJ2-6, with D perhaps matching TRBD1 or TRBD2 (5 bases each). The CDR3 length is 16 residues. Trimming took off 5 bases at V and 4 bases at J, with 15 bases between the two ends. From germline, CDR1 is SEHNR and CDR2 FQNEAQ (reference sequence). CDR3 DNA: TGTGCCAGCAGCGTCCGGGGCCAGTCCGGGGCCAACGTCCTGACTTTC. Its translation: CASSVRGQSGANVLTF.

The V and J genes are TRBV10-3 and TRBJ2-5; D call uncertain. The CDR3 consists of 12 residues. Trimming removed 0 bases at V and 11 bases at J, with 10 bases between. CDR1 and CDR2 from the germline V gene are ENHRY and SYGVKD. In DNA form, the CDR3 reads TGTGCCATCAGTGAGTCTAGGAGTGAGCAGTACTTC. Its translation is CAISESRSEQYF.

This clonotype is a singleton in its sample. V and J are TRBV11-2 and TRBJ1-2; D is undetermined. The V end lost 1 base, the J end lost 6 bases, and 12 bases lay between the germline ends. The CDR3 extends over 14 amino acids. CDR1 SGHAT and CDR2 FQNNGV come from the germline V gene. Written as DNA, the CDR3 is TGTGCCAGCAGCTTAGTAATGGGAACTCATGGCTACACCTTC. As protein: CASSLVMGTHGYTF.

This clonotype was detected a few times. CDR3 protein: CASSLGRVGMETQYF. The CDR3 bases are TGTGCCAGCAGTTTGGGCAGGGTAGGAATGGAGACCCAGTACTTC. The V and J genes are TRBV12-3 or TRBV12-4 and TRBJ2-5; TRBD1 might be the D (5 bases). This CDR3 has 15 amino acids. The V and J ends lost 3 bases and 5 bases respectively, with 16 bases between them.

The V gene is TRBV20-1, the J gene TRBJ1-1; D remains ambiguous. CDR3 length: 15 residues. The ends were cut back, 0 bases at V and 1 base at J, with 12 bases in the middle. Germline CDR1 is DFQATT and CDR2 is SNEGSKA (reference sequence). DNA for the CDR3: TGCAGTGCTAGAGATGGCGGGAGGCCGAACACTGAAGCTTTCTTT. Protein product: CSARDGGRPNTEAFF.

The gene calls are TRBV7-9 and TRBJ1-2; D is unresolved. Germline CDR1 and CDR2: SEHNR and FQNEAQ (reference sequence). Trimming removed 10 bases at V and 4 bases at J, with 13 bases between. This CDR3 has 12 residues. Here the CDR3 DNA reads TGTGCCACCCCGGCAGTGACCTATGGCTACACCTTC. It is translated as CATPAVTYGYTF.

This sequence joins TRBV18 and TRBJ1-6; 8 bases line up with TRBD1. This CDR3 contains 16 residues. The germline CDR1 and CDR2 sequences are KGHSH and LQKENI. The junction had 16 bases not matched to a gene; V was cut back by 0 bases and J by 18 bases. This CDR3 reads CASSPPKGQDLTAPHF. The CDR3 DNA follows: TGTGCCAGCTCACCACCGAAGGGACAGGACCTTACGGCCCCCCACTTT.

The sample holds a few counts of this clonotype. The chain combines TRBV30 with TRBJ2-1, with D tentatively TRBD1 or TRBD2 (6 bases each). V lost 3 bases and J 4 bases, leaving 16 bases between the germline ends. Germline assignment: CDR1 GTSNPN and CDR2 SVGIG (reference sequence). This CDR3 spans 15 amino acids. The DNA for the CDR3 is TGTGCCTGGAGCCGACGGGGGACACAATACAATGAGCAGTTCTTC. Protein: CAWSRRGTQYNEQFF.

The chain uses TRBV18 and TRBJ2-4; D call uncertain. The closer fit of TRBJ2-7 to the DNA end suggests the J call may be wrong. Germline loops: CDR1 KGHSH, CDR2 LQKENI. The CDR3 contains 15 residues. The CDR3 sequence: CASSPRKGQLVEQYF. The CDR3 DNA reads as TGTGCCAGCTCACCACGAAAAGGGCAACTGGTCGAGCAGTACTTC.

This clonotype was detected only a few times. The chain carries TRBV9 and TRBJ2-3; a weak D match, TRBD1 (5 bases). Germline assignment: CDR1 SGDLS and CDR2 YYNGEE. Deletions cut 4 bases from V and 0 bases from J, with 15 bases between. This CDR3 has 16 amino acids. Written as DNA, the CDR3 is TGTGCCAGCAGCCAGTGGGCAGGGTCAAGCACAGATACGCAGTATTTT. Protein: CASSQWAGSSTDTQYF.

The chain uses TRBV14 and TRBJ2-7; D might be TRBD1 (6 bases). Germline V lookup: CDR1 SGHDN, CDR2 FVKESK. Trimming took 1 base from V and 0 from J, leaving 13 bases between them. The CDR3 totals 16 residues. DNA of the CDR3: TGTGCCAGCAGCCAAGCATCACAGGGCCCCTCCTACGAGCAGTACTTC. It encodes CASSQASQGPSYEQYF.

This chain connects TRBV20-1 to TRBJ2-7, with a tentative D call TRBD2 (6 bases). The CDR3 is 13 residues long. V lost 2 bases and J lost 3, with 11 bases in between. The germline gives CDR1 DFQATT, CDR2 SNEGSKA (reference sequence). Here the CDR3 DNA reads TGCAGTGCTAGAACCGTGGGGGGCTACGAGCAGTACTTC. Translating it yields CSARTVGGYEQYF.

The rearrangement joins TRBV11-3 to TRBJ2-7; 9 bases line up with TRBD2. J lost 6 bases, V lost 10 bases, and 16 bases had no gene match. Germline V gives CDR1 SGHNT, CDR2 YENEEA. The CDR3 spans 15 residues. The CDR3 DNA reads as TGTGCCACCCGACTTGGCGGGGGGGCCTCTCGCGAGCAGTACTTC. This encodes CATRLGGGASREQYF.

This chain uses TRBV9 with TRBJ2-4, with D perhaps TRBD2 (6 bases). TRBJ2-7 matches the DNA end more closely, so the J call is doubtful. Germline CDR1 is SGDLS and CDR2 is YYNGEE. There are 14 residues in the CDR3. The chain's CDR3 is CASSVAAGIYEQYF. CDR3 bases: TGTGCCAGCAGCGTAGCGGCGGGGATTTACGAGCAGTACTTC.